The 21 T cell receptor beta chains below come from one sample, sequenced in a study of vaccination and CD4 T cells after COVID-19. The treatment: approximately nine-day PBMC culture with coronavirus spike peptide pools or control peptides (ViraFEST assay). Antigen specificity for these receptors is unknown. Once obtained from cultured CD4+ T cells, the DNA was sequenced using the Oncomine TCR Beta short-read assay. Each CDR3 protein is one row after TCRdb ran MiXCR on the PCR reads. The repertoire holds 20,000 or so distinct CDR3 sequences, with roughly two fifths as singletons. The specimen was CD4+ T cells from blood, cultured in vitro. These receptors all stem from a human donor who had recovered from COVID-19.

The rearrangement joins TRBV2 to TRBJ1-1; 7 bases fit TRBD1. This CDR3 contains 15 residues. V was clipped by 3 bases and J by 7 bases; unmatched bases: 11. Germline lookup yields CDR1 SNHLY and CDR2 FYNNEI. In nucleotides, the CDR3 is TGTGCCAGCAGTGATGAGACAGGGAAGTTGGTTGAAGCTTTCTTT. Its protein product is CASSDETGKLVEAFF.

This chain uses TRBV2 with TRBJ2-2; 8 bases line up with TRBD1. V was clipped by 5 bases and J by 4 bases; unmatched bases: 6. Germline V gene data show CDR1 as SNHLY and CDR2 as FYNNEI. The CDR3 is 15 residues long. The CDR3 spells CASSQTGDGTGELFF. In DNA form, the CDR3 reads TGTGCCAGCAGTCAGACAGGGGATGGCACCGGGGAGCTGTTTTTT.

This clonotype was detected a few times. V usage is TRBV20-1 and J usage is TRBJ1-5; 7 positions match TRBD1. The CDR3 spans 15 residues. The V and J ends lost 1 base and 3 bases, in that order; junction bases with no gene match: 6. Germline V gene data show CDR1 as DFQATT and CDR2 as SNEGSKA (reference sequence). CDR3: CSARGVTGYNQPQHF. CDR3 coding DNA: TGCAGTGCTAGAGGGGTGACAGGGTACAATCAGCCCCAGCATTTT.

This clonotype occurred a few times. This rearrangement joins TRBV20-1 to TRBJ2-5; 7 positions match TRBD2. This CDR3 has 17 amino acids. Germline V gives CDR1 DFQATT, CDR2 SNEGSKA (reference sequence). V lost 1 base, J lost 5 bases, and 16 bases stayed unmatched. CDR3 region: CSARGQQVQAGRETQYF. CDR3 in DNA: TGCAGTGCTAGAGGACAACAAGTTCAAGCGGGGAGGGAGACCCAGTACTTC.

The chain recombines TRBV12-3 or TRBV12-4 with TRBJ2-1; 13 nucleotides align to TRBD2. V shed 8 bases and J 8 bases; nucleotides not matched to a gene: 6. There are 14 residues in the CDR3. The CDR3 reads CASGTSGGAYEQFF. The CDR3 nucleotides are TGTGCCAGCGGCACTAGCGGGGGGGCCTATGAGCAGTTCTTC.

This rearrangement joins TRBV11-3 to TRBJ1-2; D is perhaps TRBD1 (5 bases). CDR1 and CDR2 from the germline V gene are SGHNT and YENEEA. The CDR3 spans 14 residues. V was cut by 5 bases and J by 4 bases, with 14 bases left in between. CDR3 coding DNA: TGTGCCAGCAGCACAACAACGACAGCCTATGGCTACACCTTC. It encodes CASSTTTTAYGYTF.

The rearrangement uses TRBV20-1 and TRBJ2-1; 7 bases line up with TRBD2. The CDR3 sequence is 16 residues long. V lost 1 base and J lost 0; bases outside the gene matches: 6. Germline V lookup: CDR1 DFQATT, CDR2 SNEGSKA (reference sequence). The CDR3 region is CSARVTGGSSYNEQFF. CDR3 DNA: TGCAGTGCTAGAGTAACGGGGGGTAGCTCCTACAATGAGCAGTTCTTC.

As for this clonotype: At one end the junction does not follow the germline gene, possibly because of a read error. The CDR3 DNA reads TGTGCCAGCTCGCCACTAGCGGCCGACAATGAGCAGTTCTTC. Protein: CASSPLAADNEQFF. The V call is TRBV18, the J call TRBJ2-1, with 8 nucleotides matching TRBD2. This CDR3 has 14 residues. Germline V CDR1 and CDR2: KGHSH, LQKENI.

This clonotype was detected once. This chain uses TRBV4-2 with TRBJ2-5; the match to TRBD2 covers 10 bases. Germline V gene lookup returns CDR1 LGHNA and CDR2 YNFKEQ. J gave up 4 bases and V 0 bases, and 11 bases lay outside the gene matches. The CDR3 runs to 18 residues. CDR3 in amino acids: CASSQEQKLAGVLETQYF. The CDR3 region has the DNA TGTGCCAGCAGCCAAGAGCAAAAGCTAGCGGGAGTGTTAGAGACCCAGTACTTC.

This clonotype was seen a few times. The chain uses TRBV28 and TRBJ1-1; weak D call: TRBD1 (6 bases). Germline V gene lookup returns CDR1 MDHEN and CDR2 SYDVKM. The ends were cut back, 6 bases at V and 0 bases at J, with 11 bases in the middle. CDR3 length: 14 residues. The CDR3, as DNA: TGTGCCAGCAGGGGTGGGGGGCTGAACACTGAAGCTTTCTTT. Its translation: CASRGGGLNTEAFF.

This clonotype was picked up a small number of times. The chain recombines TRBV24-1 with TRBJ2-3, with 7 bases lining up with TRBD2. Trimming removed 2 bases from V and 1 base from J; junction bases left unmatched: 11. The CDR3 is 18 residues long. Germline lookup yields CDR1 KGHDR and CDR2 SFDVKD. CDR3 protein: CATSDSLPSGPGTDTQYF. The CDR3 DNA sequence: TGTGCCACCAGTGATTCACTTCCTAGCGGACCGGGCACAGATACGCAGTATTTT.

The chain links TRBV20-1 to TRBJ2-7; the D is unclear. V shed 1 base and J shed 4 bases, with 20 bases lying between them. The CDR3 is made up of 16 amino acids. Germline V gives CDR1 DFQATT, CDR2 SNEGSKA (reference sequence). CDR3 DNA: TGCAGTGCTAGAGGTGGAGAGGTTCTCATGGCGTACGAGCAGTACTTC. Translating gives CSARGGEVLMAYEQYF.

The chain joins TRBV20-1 to TRBJ2-7; D not certain. CDR1 and CDR2 from the germline V gene are DFQATT and SNEGSKA (reference sequence). The CDR3 is 11 amino acids. V shed 3 bases and J shed 6 bases, with 9 bases lying between them. The CDR3 nucleotides are TGCAGTGCTAGGCCCGGCCCCGAGCAGTACTTC. Protein sequence: CSARPGPEQYF.

This rearrangement joins TRBV4-3 to TRBJ2-7; 9 bases are shared with TRBD2. Germline loops: CDR1 LGHNA, CDR2 YSLEER. This CDR3 is 20 amino acids long. V was clipped by 0 bases and J by 0 bases; unmatched bases: 15. CDR3 amino acids: CASSQDFGDSGSRLSYEQYF. The CDR3 DNA sequence: TGCGCCAGCAGCCAAGATTTCGGTGATAGCGGGAGCCGCCTCTCCTACGAGCAGTACTTC.

The CDR3 is CASSYRQANYGYTF. DNA of the CDR3: TGTGCCAGCAGTTACCGACAGGCGAACTATGGCTACACCTTC. The gene calls are TRBV6-5 and TRBJ1-2, with D tentatively TRBD1 (6 bases). The V end was cut by 2 bases, the J end by 2 bases, with 9 bases between. The CDR3 covers 14 residues. Germline V gene lookup returns CDR1 MNHEY and CDR2 SVGAGI.

The J gene is TRBJ2-1, the V gene TRBV6-1, with 10 bases fitting TRBD2. Unmatched junction bases numbered 7, after V lost 6 bases and J lost 8 bases. Germline CDR1 is MNHNS and CDR2 is SASEGT. The CDR3 length is 14 residues. CDR3 sequence (DNA): TGTGCCAGCAGATCTAGCGGGAGACGCGATGAGCAGTTCTTC. It translates to CASRSSGRRDEQFF.

The chain recombines TRBV27 with TRBJ2-1; 10 bases match TRBD2. Germline V gene data show CDR1 as MNHEY and CDR2 as SMNVEV (reference sequence). Trimming at V came to 10 bases and at J to 7 bases, leaving 13 bases not matched to a gene. The length of the CDR3 is 15 residues. The CDR3 DNA reads as TGTGCCACCGGAAAGGGACTAGCGCCTACAAATGAGCAGTTCTTC. As protein: CATGKGLAPTNEQFF.

The rearrangement uses TRBV20-1 and TRBJ1-2, with D maybe TRBD1 (5 bases). This CDR3 has 13 amino acids. With 7 bases removed from V and 4 bases from J, the gap between germline ends came to 16 bases. CDR1 is DFQATT and CDR2 is SNEGSKA in the germline V gene (reference sequence). The CDR3 here is CSGNGGTSYGYTF. CDR3 DNA: TGCAGTGGTAATGGTGGGACGTCCTATGGCTACACCTTC.

The chain links TRBV24-1 to TRBJ1-3; the D gene is possibly TRBD1 (6 bases). CDR3 size: 16 residues. Trimming cost V 4 bases and J 5 bases, with 17 bases left between them. CDR1 is KGHDR, CDR2 SFDVKD, per germline. Here the CDR3 DNA reads TGTGCCACCAGTGACGGACGGGGGGGCGACAGAAACACCATATATTTT. The encoded protein is CATSDGRGGDRNTIYF.

The V call is TRBV12-3 or TRBV12-4, the J call TRBJ1-6, with D possibly TRBD1 on 5 matching bases. The length of the CDR3 is 12 residues. The V and J ends lost 3 bases and 10 bases respectively, with 7 bases between them. In DNA, the CDR3 is TGTGCCAGCAGTTTCGGGGGATCACCCCTCCACTTT. The encoded protein is CASSFGGSPLHF.

This clonotype was seen a handful of times. The V call is TRBV20-1, the J call TRBJ2-3, with D uncertain. The germline V gene has CDR1 DFQATT and CDR2 SNEGSKA (reference sequence). The CDR3 has 12 amino acids. Trimming took off 2 bases at V and 4 bases at J, with 7 bases between the two ends. In DNA form, the CDR3 reads TGCAGTGCTAGATTAGCATCAGATACGCAGTATTTT. The encoded protein is CSARLASDTQYF.